This TCR beta chain originates from a study of shared clonotypes between healthy human individuals. About the research overall: Each donor had three CD4 naive, three CD4 memory, two CD8 naive and one CD8 memory plate. Study findings and constraints: Despite large depth, rarefaction showed incomplete sorted-subset sequencing.

How the authors handled the data: ImmunoSEQ only sent back junction sequences with no quality scores, so filtering was done differently. Some clones are missing from TCRdb's copy, which holds only in-frame ones; the method was immunoSEQ multiplex PCR. V and J calls and clone size are as listed in that table; D and trimming were resolved from the DNA. The sample yields over 1.4 million clones, around 97% seen once. Both subsets, CD45RA+ naive and CD45RA-negative memory, were split from the CD4+ cells. Germline-derived CDR1 and CDR2 are LNHNV and YYDKDF (reference sequence). The CDR3 is made up of 16 amino acids. V shed 5 bases and J 7 bases; nucleotides not matched to a gene: 11. Worth noting for this clone: Its antigen is currently unknown.

This TCR derives from a man aged 25 to 45 in good health. Specimen: naive CD4+ T cells sorted from blood. As to subset: CD45RA+ positively selected. The V gene is TRBV15, the J gene TRBJ2-2; 9 bases are a match to TRBD2. The chain's CDR3 is CATSQGGSGSSGELFF. The CDR3 nucleotides read TGTGCCACCAGCCAAGGGGGTAGCGGGAGCAGCGGGGAGCTGTTTTTT.